The rows below give T cell receptor beta chains drawn from one sample of a study of shared clonotypes between healthy human individuals. Assay used: immunoSEQ multiplex PCR; TCRdb lists only in-frame clones, some missing. The data hold fewer than 850,000 clones, with about 78% observed a single time. What was sequenced was memory CD4+ T cells sorted from blood. Receptors were obtained from a woman aged 25 to 45 in good health. CDR3s include the opening cysteine and the closing phenylalanine or tryptophan. Each record gives: V gene, D gene, clone size, J gene, CDR3 DNA, CDR3 protein. The D gene is left open where the match is weak. Not all rows give a size; the values are once, few, many and, for expanded clones, a class.

TRBV11-2	TRBD2	-	TRBJ2-7	TGTGCCAGCAGCTTAGCGGGAGGAGGCGAGCAGTACTTC	CASSLAGGGEQYF
TRBV28	-	-	TRBJ2-2	TGTGCCAGCGCAGGGGGAGGACTAAACACCGGGGAGCTGTTTTTT	CASAGGGLNTGELFF
TRBV4-1	TRBD2	-	TRBJ2-3	TGCGCCAGCAGCCAGGTTCGCGGGGGTGAAACATCCCTCACAGATACGCAGTATTTT	CASSQVRGGETSLTDTQYF
TRBV5-1	TRBD1	-	TRBJ1-1	TGCGCCAGCAGCAGTCAGGGGGCGCGCACTGAAGCTTTCTTT	CASSSQGARTEAFF
TRBV5-1	-	many	TRBJ2-7	TGCGCCAGCAGCTTGGTGGCCCGAGCGCGAAAATACGAGCAGTACTTC	CASSLVARARKYEQYF
TRBV5-1	TRBD2	few	TRBJ2-7	TGCGCCAGCAGCTTGGGGACTAGCGGGAACGAGCAGTACTTC	CASSLGTSGNEQYF
TRBV27	TRBD1	-	TRBJ1-1	TGTGCCAGCAGTCAGGGACAGGGGGCGAAGACTGAAGCTTTCTTT	CASSQGQGAKTEAFF
TRBV11-1	TRBD1	-	TRBJ2-3	TGTGCCAGCAGCTTAGAATTTACAGGGGGCCAAGATACGCAGTATTTT	CASSLEFTGGQDTQYF
TRBV9	TRBD2	-	TRBJ2-5	TGTGCCAGCAGCGTAGGGGGAGGGCCGAAAGAGACCCAGTACTTC	CASSVGGGPKETQYF
TRBV2	-	-	TRBJ1-2	TGTGCCAGCAGTGGCGGGGGCGCCTATGGCTACACCTTC	CASSGGGAYGYTF
TRBV5-6	-	-	TRBJ2-7	TGTGCCAGCAGCTTGGCCGTGCAGGGAACGTATTACTCCTCCTACGAGCAGTACTTC	CASSLAVQGTYYSSYEQYF
TRBV11-1	-	-	TRBJ2-2	TGTGCCAGCAGCAAAGGTTTGGGGGTCTACACCGGGGAGCTGTTTTTT	CASSKGLGVYTGELFF
TRBV16	-	-	TRBJ1-3	TGTGCCAGCAGCCAATCGGCATGGGAGGACACCATATATTTT	CASSQSAWEDTIYF
TRBV4-1	-	-	TRBJ1-1	TGCGCCAGCAGCCAAGAGGGGGCGGGTGGCACTGAAGCTTTCTTT	CASSQEGAGGTEAFF
TRBV29-1	-	-	TRBJ2-5	TGCAGCGTCCGCGAATGGACAGCACAAGAGACCCAGTACTTC	CSVREWTAQETQYF
TRBV28	-	-	TRBJ2-7	TGTGCCAGCAGTTGGCAGAGCGGTGCCTACGAGCAGTACTTC	CASSWQSGAYEQYF
TRBV2	-	few	TRBJ1-1	TGTGCCAGCAGCCCAGACAGGAGATCTAACACTGAAGCTTTCTTT	CASSPDRRSNTEAFF
TRBV7-2	-	-	TRBJ1-5	TGTGCCAGCAGCCCGAGTGATGACCAGCCCCAGCATTTT	CASSPSDDQPQHF
TRBV6-1	-	-	TRBJ1-4	TGTGCCAGCAGTGAACGGACCGTAGGTCTGTTTTTT	CASSERTVGLFF
TRBV18	-	few	TRBJ1-3	TGTGCCAGCTCATCCGGCCCACCGAGCTCTGGAAACACCATATATTTT	CASSSGPPSSGNTIYF
TRBV5-4	-	few	TRBJ2-7	TGTGCCAGCAGCTTGTGGTCCTACGAGCAGTACTTC	CASSLWSYEQYF
TRBV5-4	-	-	TRBJ2-4	TGTGCCAGCAGCTTCGGGAGTCGGGCGAGGTACTTC	CASSFGSRARYF
TRBV19	TRBD1	many	TRBJ2-3	TGTGCCAGTAGCCCGGGACAGGGAGAGCTCACAGATACGCAGTATTTT	CASSPGQGELTDTQYF
TRBV7-8	TRBD2	-	TRBJ2-1	TGTGCCAGCAGCTTGACCACTAGCGGGAGGGCCAATGAGCAGTTCTTC	CASSLTTSGRANEQFF
TRBV27	-	-	TRBJ2-1	TGTGCCAGCAGCCGGGACAACCACTACAATGAGCAGTTCTTC	CASSRDNHYNEQFF
TRBV19	-	-	TRBJ1-5	TGTGCCAGTACCAAAAATCAGTTTAGCAATCAGCCCCAGCATTTT	CASTKNQFSNQPQHF
TRBV18	-	many	TRBJ1-1	TGTGCCAGCTCACCACGGGGTGATTCCACTGAAGCTTTCTTT	CASSPRGDSTEAFF
TRBV6-5	-	-	TRBJ2-7	TGTGCCAGCAGTTACGCGACAGGTCTAGGCTACGAGCAGTACTTC	CASSYATGLGYEQYF
TRBV18	-	-	TRBJ2-1	TGTGCCAGCTCACCACGCGAGGGCTCCTACAATGAGCAGTTCTTC	CASSPREGSYNEQFF
TRBV5-1	TRBD1	once	TRBJ1-3	TGCGCCAGCAGCTTCATTGGGGGACAGGTCTCTGGAAACACCATATATTTT	CASSFIGGQVSGNTIYF
TRBV10-3	TRBD1	few	TRBJ2-3	TGTGCCACCGGACAGGGAGGCACAGATACGCAGTATTTT	CATGQGGTDTQYF
TRBV14	TRBD2	-	TRBJ2-1	TGTGCCAGCAGCCCACTAGCGGGGTTTAACAATGAGCAGTTCTTC	CASSPLAGFNNEQFF
TRBV5-1	TRBD2	once	TRBJ2-7	TGCGCCAGCAGCCGCACAGCGGGAACCAACTACGAGCAGTACTTC	CASSRTAGTNYEQYF
TRBV28	TRBD2	-	TRBJ2-2	TGTGCCAGCACCCCCTCGGGACTAGCGGGAGGGGGGACCGGGGAGCTGTTTTTT	CASTPSGLAGGGTGELFF
TRBV18	TRBD1	few	TRBJ1-4	TGTGCCAGCTCAGGGGACAGGGATGAAAAACTGTTTTTT	CASSGDRDEKLFF
TRBV11-3	TRBD1	-	TRBJ1-2	TGTGCCAGCAGCTTATCGGACCGGGGACAGGGGGATGGCTACACCTTC	CASSLSDRGQGDGYTF
TRBV6-6	-	few	TRBJ2-7	TGTGCCAGCAGTTACTCGAGCGAGCAGTACTTC	CASSYSSEQYF
TRBV19	-	once	TRBJ1-5	TGTGCCAGTAGTTTCCCCGAGGGGGGAAATCAGCCCCAGCATTTT	CASSFPEGGNQPQHF
TRBV28	-	-	TRBJ1-3	TGTGCCAGCAGGACCCCGCAGGCTGGAAACACCATATATTTT	CASRTPQAGNTIYF
TRBV6-5	TRBD2	-	TRBJ2-7	TGTGCCAGCAGGCCCCAAAGCGGGGCAGGGATCGTGTACTTC	CASRPQSGAGIVYF
TRBV19	TRBD1	-	TRBJ2-2	TGTGCCAGTAGTGACAGGGCCGGGGAGCTGTTTTTT	CASSDRAGELFF
TRBV11-2	TRBD2	-	TRBJ2-3	TGTGCCAGCAGCTTAGCGGGGAGGGTTACAGATACGCAGTATTTT	CASSLAGRVTDTQYF
TRBV27	-	-	TRBJ1-2	TGTGCCAGCAGTTTCCAGGAGAACTATGGCTACACCTTC	CASSFQENYGYTF
TRBV16	-	many	TRBJ2-3	TGTGCCAGCAGCCAATCCGTCCGGGGAGATACGCAGTATTTT	CASSQSVRGDTQYF
TRBV28	TRBD2	-	TRBJ2-7	TGTGCCAGCAGTTCGATAGCGGGAGGGCCCTACGAGCAGTACTTC	CASSSIAGGPYEQYF
TRBV19	-	few	TRBJ1-5	TGTGCCAGTAGCGAAATAACCCTGAGTAATCAGCCCCAGCATTTT	CASSEITLSNQPQHF
TRBV7-9	TRBD1	few	TRBJ2-7	TGTGCCAGCAGCTTAGCGCCAGAGGACAGGAACAAGCAGTACTTC	CASSLAPEDRNKQYF
TRBV27	TRBD2	-	TRBJ2-3	TGTGCCAGCAGTAAACAAGGGACTAGCGGGTCAGATACGCAGTATTTT	CASSKQGTSGSDTQYF
TRBV5-1	-	few	TRBJ2-2	TGCGCCAGCAGCTTGGGGGACCGCGACACCGGGGAGCTGTTTTTT	CASSLGDRDTGELFF
TRBV7-6	TRBD2	-	TRBJ2-5	TGTGCCAGCAGCTTAGAAGGGACTAGCGGGAGGGGGGAGACCCAGTACTTC	CASSLEGTSGRGETQYF
TRBV6-6	-	-	TRBJ1-5	TGTGCCAGCAGGTGTAAGGGGTGTAGCAATCAGCCCCAGCATTTT	CASRCKGCSNQPQHF